A selection of T cell receptor beta chains follows, all from one sample in a study of blood T cell repertoires in COVID-19. TCRdb's table, derived via immunoSEQ multiplex PCR, lists solely in-frame clones and lacks some. Altogether tens of thousands of clones are present, around 90% being singletons, with the ten largest covering 4.5% to 6%. What was sequenced was peripheral blood. These receptors all come from a human donor in a cohort sampled during active COVID-19. Each CDR3 is given with its conserved first and last residue. Fields, in order: D gene, J gene, V gene, clone size, CDR3 length, CDR3 DNA, CDR3 protein. D genes are given only for firm matches. Size values are once, few and many counts, or a class for expanded clones, and some rows have none.

d_call: -; j_call: TRBJ2-2; v_call: TRBV18; clone_size: few; cdr3_length: 16; cdr3_nt: TGTGCCAGCTCATCCACTACGACGGGGTATACCGGGGAGCTGTTTTTT; cdr3_aa: CASSSTTTGYTGELFF
d_call: -; j_call: TRBJ1-2; v_call: TRBV5-6; clone_size: -; cdr3_length: 11; cdr3_nt: TGTGCCAGCGGAGTGTTTGGTGGCTACACCTTC; cdr3_aa: CASGVFGGYTF
d_call: TRBD1; j_call: TRBJ1-2; v_call: TRBV7-3; clone_size: -; cdr3_length: 15; cdr3_nt: TGTGCCAGCAGCCCTACCGGGACAGGGGTCTATGGCTACACCTTC; cdr3_aa: CASSPTGTGVYGYTF
d_call: -; j_call: TRBJ1-5; v_call: TRBV7-9; clone_size: -; cdr3_length: 12; cdr3_nt: TGTGCCAGCAGCTCCCTCGATCAGCCCCAGCATTTT; cdr3_aa: CASSSLDQPQHF
d_call: -; j_call: TRBJ1-1; v_call: TRBV28; clone_size: once; cdr3_length: 16; cdr3_nt: TGTGCCAGCAGTTTTGTTGGAAGGGGCAGGAACACTGAAGCTTTCTTT; cdr3_aa: CASSFVGRGRNTEAFF
d_call: TRBD2; j_call: TRBJ2-7; v_call: TRBV30; clone_size: few; cdr3_length: 15; cdr3_nt: TGTGCCTGGACCGCCGGGACTAGCGGGATCTACGAGCAGTACTTC; cdr3_aa: CAWTAGTSGIYEQYF
d_call: -; j_call: TRBJ2-3; v_call: TRBV5-6; clone_size: -; cdr3_length: 13; cdr3_nt: TGTGCCAGCAGCTCAGGATCAGAAGATACGCAGTATTTT; cdr3_aa: CASSSGSEDTQYF
d_call: TRBD1; j_call: TRBJ2-6; v_call: TRBV19; clone_size: -; cdr3_length: 19; cdr3_nt: TGTGCCAGTAGTCCAAGGACAGGGACAAGTGGTTCTGGGGCCAACGTCCTGACTTTC; cdr3_aa: CASSPRTGTSGSGANVLTF
d_call: -; j_call: TRBJ1-2; v_call: TRBV15; clone_size: -; cdr3_length: 12; cdr3_nt: TGTGCCACCAGCAGAACGGGGGACGGCTACACCTTC; cdr3_aa: CATSRTGDGYTF
d_call: TRBD1; j_call: TRBJ2-5; v_call: TRBV18; clone_size: -; cdr3_length: 16; cdr3_nt: TGTGCCAGCTCACTTCCGGGACAGGGGATCCGAGAGACCCAGTACTTC; cdr3_aa: CASSLPGQGIRETQYF
d_call: TRBD1; j_call: TRBJ2-6; v_call: TRBV6-6; clone_size: -; cdr3_length: 15; cdr3_nt: TGTGCCAGCAGGCTCGACAGGGCTGGGGCCAACGTCCTGACTTTC; cdr3_aa: CASRLDRAGANVLTF
d_call: -; j_call: TRBJ1-4; v_call: TRBV18; clone_size: -; cdr3_length: 16; cdr3_nt: TGTGCCAGCTCACCAGATACATGGGAGCCTAATGAAAAACTGTTTTTT; cdr3_aa: CASSPDTWEPNEKLFF
d_call: -; j_call: TRBJ2-7; v_call: TRBV6-5; clone_size: -; cdr3_length: 12; cdr3_nt: TGTGCCACCGGACTAATCTCCTACGAGCAGTACTTC; cdr3_aa: CATGLISYEQYF
d_call: -; j_call: TRBJ2-2; v_call: TRBV5-3; clone_size: -; cdr3_length: 15; cdr3_nt: TGTGCCAGAAGTTCTTGCATACAGGCCACCGGGGAGCTGTTTTTT; cdr3_aa: CARSSCIQATGELFF
d_call: TRBD2; j_call: TRBJ2-1; v_call: TRBV5-1; clone_size: once; cdr3_length: 15; cdr3_nt: TGCGCCAGCAGCCCCACTAGCGGGAGGTACAATGAGCAGTTCTTC; cdr3_aa: CASSPTSGRYNEQFF
d_call: TRBD1; j_call: TRBJ1-4; v_call: TRBV5-1; clone_size: -; cdr3_length: 16; cdr3_nt: TGCGCCAGCAGCTCGGGACAGAAAACAGGACGGGAAAAACTGTTTTTT; cdr3_aa: CASSSGQKTGREKLFF
d_call: -; j_call: TRBJ2-7; v_call: TRBV14; clone_size: -; cdr3_length: 15; cdr3_nt: TGTGCCAGCAGCCAGTTCGACAGGTCAACCTACGAGCAGTACTTC; cdr3_aa: CASSQFDRSTYEQYF
d_call: TRBD2; j_call: TRBJ2-5; v_call: TRBV7-2; clone_size: -; cdr3_length: 14; cdr3_nt: TGTGCCAGCAGCCGTCGGTCGGGGGGAGAGACCCAGTACTTC; cdr3_aa: CASSRRSGGETQYF
d_call: TRBD1; j_call: TRBJ1-4; v_call: TRBV6-4; clone_size: -; cdr3_length: 17; cdr3_nt: TGTGCCAGCAGTGAGCGGCCGGGACAGGGTGTGAGTGAAAAACTGTTTTTT; cdr3_aa: CASSERPGQGVSEKLFF
d_call: -; j_call: TRBJ2-7; v_call: TRBV12-2; clone_size: -; cdr3_length: 14; cdr3_nt: TGTGCAAGTCGCTTAGGGGACAGAGCCTACGAGCAGTACTTC; cdr3_aa: CASRLGDRAYEQYF
d_call: TRBD2; j_call: TRBJ2-3; v_call: TRBV20-1; clone_size: -; cdr3_length: 13; cdr3_nt: TGCAGTGCTGGTGGCGGGGGAGGTGATACGCAGTATTTT; cdr3_aa: CSAGGGGGDTQYF
d_call: -; j_call: TRBJ2-5; v_call: TRBV7-8; clone_size: -; cdr3_length: 16; cdr3_nt: TGTGCCAGCAGCTTGTCGTTCGGGAGTTCCGTGGAGACCCAGTACTTC; cdr3_aa: CASSLSFGSSVETQYF
d_call: TRBD1; j_call: TRBJ1-6; v_call: TRBV6-2/TRBV6-3; clone_size: -; cdr3_length: 10; cdr3_nt: TGTGCCAGCATCCCACAGGGGTTCCACTTT; cdr3_aa: CASIPQGFHF
d_call: TRBD2; j_call: TRBJ2-1; v_call: TRBV7-9; clone_size: -; cdr3_length: 15; cdr3_nt: TGTGCCAGCAGCTTGGGAGCGGGGAAGGGAAATGAGCAGTTCTTC; cdr3_aa: CASSLGAGKGNEQFF
d_call: TRBD1; j_call: TRBJ1-4; v_call: TRBV19; clone_size: -; cdr3_length: 16; cdr3_nt: TGTGCCAGTAGTACCGACAGGGGGTCAACTAATGAAAAACTGTTTTTT; cdr3_aa: CASSTDRGSTNEKLFF
d_call: -; j_call: TRBJ2-7; v_call: TRBV28; clone_size: -; cdr3_length: 12; cdr3_nt: TGTGCCAGCACCAGGGTAGCCTACGAGCAGTACTTC; cdr3_aa: CASTRVAYEQYF
d_call: TRBD2; j_call: TRBJ2-1; v_call: TRBV19; clone_size: -; cdr3_length: 15; cdr3_nt: TGTGCCAGTACCCCTGGTAGCGGGGGGTACAATGAGCAGTTCTTC; cdr3_aa: CASTPGSGGYNEQFF
d_call: TRBD2; j_call: TRBJ2-3; v_call: TRBV5-1; clone_size: -; cdr3_length: 16; cdr3_nt: TGCGCCAGCAGCTTGGTGGCGGGGGTTAGCACAGATACGCAGTATTTT; cdr3_aa: CASSLVAGVSTDTQYF
d_call: TRBD1; j_call: TRBJ1-2; v_call: TRBV2; clone_size: few; cdr3_length: 12; cdr3_nt: TGTGCCAGCAGAGGGGACAGTCGCGGCTACACCTTC; cdr3_aa: CASRGDSRGYTF
d_call: -; j_call: TRBJ1-5; v_call: TRBV7-2; clone_size: -; cdr3_length: 15; cdr3_nt: TGTGCCAGCAGCTCCTTTTTGGCGGTCAATCAGCCCCAGCATTTT; cdr3_aa: CASSSFLAVNQPQHF
d_call: -; j_call: TRBJ2-2; v_call: TRBV3-1/TRBV3-2; clone_size: -; cdr3_length: 16; cdr3_nt: TGTGCCAGCAGCCAAGAGCAGGGAAGGAACACCGGGGAGCTGTTTTTT; cdr3_aa: CASSQEQGRNTGELFF
d_call: TRBD2; j_call: TRBJ2-2; v_call: TRBV7-8; clone_size: -; cdr3_length: 16; cdr3_nt: TGTGCCAGCAGCTATACTAGCGGGGGGAACACCGGGGAGCTGTTTTTT; cdr3_aa: CASSYTSGGNTGELFF
d_call: TRBD1; j_call: TRBJ1-1; v_call: TRBV7-8; clone_size: few; cdr3_length: 13; cdr3_nt: TGTGCCAGCAGCTTTAACAGGGGGCAAGAAGCTTTCTTT; cdr3_aa: CASSFNRGQEAFF
d_call: TRBD2; j_call: TRBJ2-1; v_call: TRBV7-3; clone_size: -; cdr3_length: 15; cdr3_nt: TGTGCCAGCAGCTCAGCGGGGGGTCACTACAATGAGCAGTTCTTC; cdr3_aa: CASSSAGGHYNEQFF
d_call: TRBD1; j_call: TRBJ2-7; v_call: TRBV28; clone_size: -; cdr3_length: 16; cdr3_nt: TGTGCCAGCAGTTCCCAAGGCCCAACAGGGGCCTACGAGCAGTACTTC; cdr3_aa: CASSSQGPTGAYEQYF
d_call: TRBD2; j_call: TRBJ2-2; v_call: TRBV5-4; clone_size: -; cdr3_length: 15; cdr3_nt: TGTGCCAGCAGCTTGGCTAGCGGCAACACCGGGGAGCTGTTTTTT; cdr3_aa: CASSLASGNTGELFF
d_call: TRBD2; j_call: TRBJ2-1; v_call: TRBV27; clone_size: -; cdr3_length: 15; cdr3_nt: TGTGCCAGCAGGAATAGCGGGAGTGGGGGCAATGAGCAGTTCTTC; cdr3_aa: CASRNSGSGGNEQFF
d_call: -; j_call: TRBJ1-1; v_call: TRBV30; clone_size: -; cdr3_length: 12; cdr3_nt: TGTGCCCTCACGGCAGGGTGGACTGAAGCTTTCTTT; cdr3_aa: CALTAGWTEAFF
d_call: -; j_call: TRBJ2-1; v_call: TRBV7-9; clone_size: -; cdr3_length: 14; cdr3_nt: TGTGCCAGCAGCTCGGAGTGGGGGCACAATGAGCAGTTCTTC; cdr3_aa: CASSSEWGHNEQFF
d_call: -; j_call: TRBJ1-2; v_call: TRBV6-5; clone_size: -; cdr3_length: 13; cdr3_nt: TGTGCCAGCAGTTTAAATGCCGCCGGTGGCTACACCTTC; cdr3_aa: CASSLNAAGGYTF
d_call: -; j_call: TRBJ2-7; v_call: TRBV2; clone_size: -; cdr3_length: 12; cdr3_nt: TGTGCCAGCAGTGTTGTCAACTACGAGCAGTACTTC; cdr3_aa: CASSVVNYEQYF
d_call: -; j_call: TRBJ2-2; v_call: TRBV2; clone_size: -; cdr3_length: 13; cdr3_nt: TGTGCCAGCATGCGGGGAAGTACCGGGGAGCTGTTTTTT; cdr3_aa: CASMRGSTGELFF
d_call: -; j_call: TRBJ1-5; v_call: TRBV30; clone_size: -; cdr3_length: 16; cdr3_nt: TGTGCCTGGAGTGAGACAGGATCGGGTTCCAATCAGCCCCAGCATTTT; cdr3_aa: CAWSETGSGSNQPQHF
d_call: TRBD1; j_call: TRBJ1-1; v_call: TRBV19; clone_size: -; cdr3_length: 16; cdr3_nt: TGTGCCAGTAGTAATCGACAGGGAAGGATTAGCACTGAAGCTTTCTTT; cdr3_aa: CASSNRQGRISTEAFF